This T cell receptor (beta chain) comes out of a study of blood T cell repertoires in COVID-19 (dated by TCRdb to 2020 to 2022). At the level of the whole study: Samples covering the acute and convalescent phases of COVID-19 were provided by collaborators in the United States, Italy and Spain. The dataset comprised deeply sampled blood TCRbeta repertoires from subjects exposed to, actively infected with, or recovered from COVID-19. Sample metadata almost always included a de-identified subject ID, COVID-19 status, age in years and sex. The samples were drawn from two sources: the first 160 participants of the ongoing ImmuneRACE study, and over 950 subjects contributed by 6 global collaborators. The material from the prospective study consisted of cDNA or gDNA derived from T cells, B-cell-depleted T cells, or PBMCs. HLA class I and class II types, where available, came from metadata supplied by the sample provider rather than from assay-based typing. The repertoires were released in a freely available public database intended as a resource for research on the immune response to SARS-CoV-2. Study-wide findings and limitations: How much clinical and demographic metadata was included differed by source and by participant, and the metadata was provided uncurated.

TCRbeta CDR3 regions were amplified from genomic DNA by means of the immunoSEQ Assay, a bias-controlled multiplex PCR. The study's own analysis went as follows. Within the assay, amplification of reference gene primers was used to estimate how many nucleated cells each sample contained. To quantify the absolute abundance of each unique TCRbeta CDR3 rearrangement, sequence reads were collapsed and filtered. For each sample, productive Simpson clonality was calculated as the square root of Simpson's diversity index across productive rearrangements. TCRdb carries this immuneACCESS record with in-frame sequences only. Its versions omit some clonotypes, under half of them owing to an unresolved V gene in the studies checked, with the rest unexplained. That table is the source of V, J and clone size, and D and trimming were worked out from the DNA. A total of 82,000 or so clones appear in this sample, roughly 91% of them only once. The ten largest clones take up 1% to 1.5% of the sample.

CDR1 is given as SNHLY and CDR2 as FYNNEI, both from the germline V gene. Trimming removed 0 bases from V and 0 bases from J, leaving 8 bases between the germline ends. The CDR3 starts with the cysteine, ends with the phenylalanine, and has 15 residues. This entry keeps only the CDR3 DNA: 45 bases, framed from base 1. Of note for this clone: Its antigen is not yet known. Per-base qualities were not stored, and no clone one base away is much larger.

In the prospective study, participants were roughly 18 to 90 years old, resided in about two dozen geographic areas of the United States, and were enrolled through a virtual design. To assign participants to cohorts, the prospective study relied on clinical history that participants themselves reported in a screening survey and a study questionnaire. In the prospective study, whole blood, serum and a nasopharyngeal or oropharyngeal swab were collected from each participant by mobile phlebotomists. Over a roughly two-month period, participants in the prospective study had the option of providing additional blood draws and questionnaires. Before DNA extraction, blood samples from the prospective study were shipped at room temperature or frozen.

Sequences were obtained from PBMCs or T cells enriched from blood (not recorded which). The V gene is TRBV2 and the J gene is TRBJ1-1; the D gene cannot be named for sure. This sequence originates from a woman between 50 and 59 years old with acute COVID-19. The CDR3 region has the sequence CASSEAVAMNTEAFF. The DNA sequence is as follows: TGTGCCAGCAGTGAAGCGGTAGCCATGAACACTGAAGCTTTCTTT.